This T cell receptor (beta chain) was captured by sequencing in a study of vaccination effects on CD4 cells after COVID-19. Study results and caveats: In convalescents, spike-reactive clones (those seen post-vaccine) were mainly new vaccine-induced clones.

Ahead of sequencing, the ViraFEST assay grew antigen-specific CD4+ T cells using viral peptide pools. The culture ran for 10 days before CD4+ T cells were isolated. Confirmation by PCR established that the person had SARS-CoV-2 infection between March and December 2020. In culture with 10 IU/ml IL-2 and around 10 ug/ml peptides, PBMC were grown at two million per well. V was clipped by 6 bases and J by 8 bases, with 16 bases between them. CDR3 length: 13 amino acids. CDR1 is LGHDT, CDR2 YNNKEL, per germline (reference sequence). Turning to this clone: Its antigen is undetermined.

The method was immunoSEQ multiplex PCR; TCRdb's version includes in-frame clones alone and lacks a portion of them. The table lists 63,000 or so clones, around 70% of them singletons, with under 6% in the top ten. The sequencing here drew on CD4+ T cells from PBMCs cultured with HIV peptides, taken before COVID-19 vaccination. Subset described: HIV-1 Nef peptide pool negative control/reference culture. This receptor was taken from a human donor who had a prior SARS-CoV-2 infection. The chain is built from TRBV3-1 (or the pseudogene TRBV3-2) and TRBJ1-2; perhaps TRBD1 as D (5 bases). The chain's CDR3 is CASSHITGIGYTF. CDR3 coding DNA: TGTGCCAGCAGTCATATAACAGGAATAGGCTACACCTTC.